Listed below are T cell receptor beta chains from one sample, sequenced in a study of cytomegalovirus exposure and HLA in healthy donors. Sequenced by immunoSEQ multiplex PCR; TCRdb stores in-frame clones only, minus some. Seen here are 140,000 or so clones, over 75% observed once, and the top ten hold less than 3.5%. Source material: PBMCs. These receptors were collected from a woman younger than 45 in good health and CMV-seronegative. CDR3s include the opening cysteine and the closing phenylalanine or tryptophan. D genes are given only for firm matches. Expanded clones get a size class; other rows say once, few or many, or leave the size out.

>NA|NA|TRBV16|TRBJ1-2
TGTGCCAGCAGCCAAGTCGGAAGGGGGAACGGCTACACCTTC
CASSQVGRGNGYTF
>NA|NA|TRBV30|TRBJ1-5
TGTGCCTGGAGAGGGGTCAGCAATCAGCCCCAGCATTTT
CAWRGVSNQPQHF
>TRBD1|once|TRBV19|TRBJ1-1
TGTGCCAGTAGTAAAGGACAGGGGCTGAACACTGAAGCTTTCTTT
CASSKGQGLNTEAFF
>TRBD1|NA|TRBV19|TRBJ2-2
TGTGCCAGTAGAAGGGACAGGGGGATTTCGAACACCGGGGAGCTGTTTTTT
CASRRDRGISNTGELFF
>NA|NA|TRBV6-5|TRBJ2-7
TGTGCCAGCAGTTACTCACCGGGAGAAGGCTACGAGCAGTACTTC
CASSYSPGEGYEQYF
>TRBD1|NA|TRBV10-1|TRBJ2-2
TGCGCCAGCAGTGCCAAAGGGACAGGGAGCCCCGGGGAGCTGTTTTTT
CASSAKGTGSPGELFF
>TRBD2|NA|TRBV9|TRBJ2-7
TGTGCCAGCAGCGTAGCAGCGGGAGCGGGCGAGCAGTACTTC
CASSVAAGAGEQYF
>TRBD1|NA|TRBV7-9|TRBJ1-1
TGTGCCAGCAGCTACGGACAGGGTGAGACTGAAGCTTTCTTT
CASSYGQGETEAFF
>TRBD1|NA|TRBV6-6|TRBJ1-3
TGTGCCAGCAGTGCGGGACAGCTCGGAAACACCATATATTTT
CASSAGQLGNTIYF
>TRBD1|once|TRBV10-2|TRBJ1-2
TGCGCCAGCCGGGACAGCCCTAACTATGGCTACACCTTC
CASRDSPNYGYTF
>NA|NA|TRBV5-1|TRBJ2-3
TGCGCCAGCAGTCTCGTGAGGGTGAGCACAGATACGCAGTATTTT
CASSLVRVSTDTQYF
>NA|NA|TRBV7-9|TRBJ2-7
TGTGCCAGCAGCCCGTCCGGCGGATCCTACGAGCAGTACTTC
CASSPSGGSYEQYF
>TRBD2|NA|TRBV6-4|TRBJ2-2
TGTGCCAGCAGAACAACAGCGGGAGAGAACACCGGGGAGCTGTTTTTT
CASRTTAGENTGELFF
>NA|few|TRBV29-1|TRBJ1-1
TGCAGCGTCTTACAGGGATGGACTGAAGCTTTCTTT
CSVLQGWTEAFF
>TRBD1|few|TRBV30|TRBJ1-1
TGTGCCTGGAGTGTACTGTTGGGACAGGGGACTGAAGCTTTCTTT
CAWSVLLGQGTEAFF
>NA|NA|TRBV19|TRBJ1-1
TGTGCCAGTACCAGTATAAGGGGCCTCACCACGGAGAACACTGAAGCTTTCTTT
CASTSIRGLTTENTEAFF
>NA|NA|TRBV29-1|TRBJ2-7
TGCAGCTCAAACCACGGGAACGAGCAGTACTTC
CSSNHGNEQYF
>NA|few|TRBV5-1|TRBJ1-6
TGCGCCAGCAGCGCCCGGGAGAGCTCCTATAATTCACCCCTCCACTTT
CASSARESSYNSPLHF
>TRBD2|NA|TRBV5-1|TRBJ2-5
TGCGCCAGCAGCTTGCACCTAGCGGGGGGTAATCGAGAGACCCAGTACTTC
CASSLHLAGGNRETQYF
>TRBD2|once|TRBV5-1|TRBJ2-5
TGCGCCAGCAGTTCGGGACCTAGCGGGAATCAAGAGACCCAGTACTTC
CASSSGPSGNQETQYF